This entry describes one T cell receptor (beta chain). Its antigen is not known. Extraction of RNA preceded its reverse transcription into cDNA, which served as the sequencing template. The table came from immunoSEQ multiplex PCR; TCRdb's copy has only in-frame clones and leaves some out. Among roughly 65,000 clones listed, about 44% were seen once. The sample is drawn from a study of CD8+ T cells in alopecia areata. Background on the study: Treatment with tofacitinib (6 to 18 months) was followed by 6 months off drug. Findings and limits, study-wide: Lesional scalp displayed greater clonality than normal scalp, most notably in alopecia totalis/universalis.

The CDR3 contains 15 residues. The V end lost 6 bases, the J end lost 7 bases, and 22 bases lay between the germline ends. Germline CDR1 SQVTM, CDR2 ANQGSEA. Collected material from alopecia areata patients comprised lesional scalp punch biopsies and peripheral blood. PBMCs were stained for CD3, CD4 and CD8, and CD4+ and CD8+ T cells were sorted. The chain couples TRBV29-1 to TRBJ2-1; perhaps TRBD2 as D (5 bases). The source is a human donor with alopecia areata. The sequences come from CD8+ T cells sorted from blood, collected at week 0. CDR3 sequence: CSVVPKQWRSNEQFF. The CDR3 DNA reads TGCAGCGTGGTCCCCAAACAGTGGAGGTCGAATGAGCAGTTCTTC.